The clone carrying this T cell receptor beta chain has ten or more counts. As it was prepared, the TCRbeta library received unique molecular identifiers. TCRdb re-analysed the PCR reads in MiXCR, keeping a single row per CDR3 protein. The data contain about 240,000 distinct CDR3 sequences, 12% of them seen just once; the ten biggest clones take up 2.6%. This sample was taken from a study of T-cell reconstitution after alpha-beta-depleted transplantation in children. Germline V gene lookup returns CDR1 SGHKS and CDR2 YYEKEE (reference sequence). The CDR3 is 15 amino acids. Trimming took off 4 bases at V and 1 base at J, with 15 bases between the two ends.

The chain joins TRBV5-5 to TRBJ2-7; weak D call: TRBD1 (6 bases). This clonotype originated in a human donor who donated a stem cell graft to a child with acute lymphoblastic leukemia. Sequences were derived from PBMCs from the stem cell graft donor, sampled from the stem cell graft. The CDR3 DNA reads TGTGCCAGCAGCATGGGGGCAGCGGAGTCCTACGAGCAGTACTTC. Encoded protein: CASSMGAAESYEQYF. The entire variable domain, with the rest obtained from reference TRBV5-5 and TRBJ2-7, is as follows: DAGVTQSPTHLIKTRGQQVTLRCSPISGHKSVSWYQQVLGQGPQFIFQYYEKEERGRGNFPDRFSARQFPNYSSELNVNALLLGDSALYLCASSMGAAESYEQYFGPGTRLTVT.